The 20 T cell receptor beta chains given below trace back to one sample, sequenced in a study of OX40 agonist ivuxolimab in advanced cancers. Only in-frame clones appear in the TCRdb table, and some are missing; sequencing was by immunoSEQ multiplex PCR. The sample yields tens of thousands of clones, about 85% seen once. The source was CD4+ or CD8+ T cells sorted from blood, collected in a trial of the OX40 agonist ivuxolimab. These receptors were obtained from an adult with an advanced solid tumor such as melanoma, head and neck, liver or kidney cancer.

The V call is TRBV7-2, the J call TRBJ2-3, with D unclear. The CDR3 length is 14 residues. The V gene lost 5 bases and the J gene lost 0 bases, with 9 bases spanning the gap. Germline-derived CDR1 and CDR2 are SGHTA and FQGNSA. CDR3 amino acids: CASSHYSSTDTQYF. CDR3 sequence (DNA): TGTGCCAGCAGCCACTACTCTAGCACAGATACGCAGTATTTT.

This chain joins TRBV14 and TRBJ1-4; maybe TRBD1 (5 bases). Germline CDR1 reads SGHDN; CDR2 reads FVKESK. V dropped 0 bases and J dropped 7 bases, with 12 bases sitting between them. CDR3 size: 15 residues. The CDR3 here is CASSQESGPGEKLFF. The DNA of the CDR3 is TGTGCCAGCAGCCAAGAATCGGGGCCCGGTGAAAAACTGTTTTTT.

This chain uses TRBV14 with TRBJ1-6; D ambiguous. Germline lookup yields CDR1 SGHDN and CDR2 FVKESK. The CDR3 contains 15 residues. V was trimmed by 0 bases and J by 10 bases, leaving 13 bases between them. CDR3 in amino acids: CASSQDLSPRSPLHF. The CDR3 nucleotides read TGTGCCAGCAGCCAAGATCTCAGCCCCAGGTCACCCCTCCACTTT. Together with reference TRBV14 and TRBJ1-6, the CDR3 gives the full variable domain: EAGVTQFPSHSVIEKGQTVTLRCDPISGHDNLYWYRRVMGKEIKFLLHFVKESKQDESGMPNNRFLAERTGGTYSTLKVQPAELEDSGVYFCASSQDLSPRSPLHFGNGTRLTVT.

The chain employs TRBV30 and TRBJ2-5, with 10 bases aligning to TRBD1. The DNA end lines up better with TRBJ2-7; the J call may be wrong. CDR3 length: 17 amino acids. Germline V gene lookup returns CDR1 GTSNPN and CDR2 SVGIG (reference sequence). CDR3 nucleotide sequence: TGTGCCTGGAGTGGGGTTACAGACAGGGGGCCCGCCTACGAGCAGTACTTC. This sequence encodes CAWSGVTDRGPAYEQYF.

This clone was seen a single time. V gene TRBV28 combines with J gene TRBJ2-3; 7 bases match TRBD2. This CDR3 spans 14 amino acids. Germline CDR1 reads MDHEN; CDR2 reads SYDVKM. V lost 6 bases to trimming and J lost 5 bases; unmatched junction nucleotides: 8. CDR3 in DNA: TGTGCCAGCAGCGGGGGAGGGAGGCGAGATACGCAGTATTTT. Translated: CASSGGGRRDTQYF.

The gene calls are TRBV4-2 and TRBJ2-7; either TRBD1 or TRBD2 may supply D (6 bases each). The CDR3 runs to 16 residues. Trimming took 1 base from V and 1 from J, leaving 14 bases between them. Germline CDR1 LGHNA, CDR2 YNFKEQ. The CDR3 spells CASSQGGRDYSYEQYF. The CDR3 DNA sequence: TGTGCCAGCAGCCAAGGGGGGCGGGATTATTCCTACGAGCAGTACTTC.

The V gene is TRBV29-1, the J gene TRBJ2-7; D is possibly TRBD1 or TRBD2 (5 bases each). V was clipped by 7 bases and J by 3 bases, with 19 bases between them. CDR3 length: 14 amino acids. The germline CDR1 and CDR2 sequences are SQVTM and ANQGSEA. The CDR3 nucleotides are TGCAGCGCCGGGACCGGGTCAGTGGGCTACGAGCAGTACTTC. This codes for CSAGTGSVGYEQYF.

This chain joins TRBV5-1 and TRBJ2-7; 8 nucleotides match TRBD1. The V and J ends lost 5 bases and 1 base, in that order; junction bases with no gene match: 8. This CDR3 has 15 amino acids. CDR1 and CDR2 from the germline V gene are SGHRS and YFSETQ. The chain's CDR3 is CASRRPGQDSYEQYF. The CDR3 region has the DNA TGCGCCAGCAGAAGACCGGGACAGGATTCCTACGAGCAGTACTTC. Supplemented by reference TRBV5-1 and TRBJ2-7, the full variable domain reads KAGVTQTPRYLIKTRGQQVTLSCSPISGHRSVSWYQQTPGQGLQFLFEYFSETQRNKGNFPGRFSGRQFSNSRSEMNVSTLELGDSALYLCASRRPGQDSYEQYFGPGTRLTVT.

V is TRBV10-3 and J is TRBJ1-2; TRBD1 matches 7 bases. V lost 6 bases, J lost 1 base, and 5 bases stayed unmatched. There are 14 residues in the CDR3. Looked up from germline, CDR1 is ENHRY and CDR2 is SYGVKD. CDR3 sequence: CAIRPTGSNYGYTF. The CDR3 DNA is TGTGCCATCAGGCCGACAGGGAGTAACTATGGCTACACCTTC.

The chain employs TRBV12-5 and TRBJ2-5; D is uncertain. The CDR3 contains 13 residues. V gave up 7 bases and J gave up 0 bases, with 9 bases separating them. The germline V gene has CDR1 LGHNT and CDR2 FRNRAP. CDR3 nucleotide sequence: TGTGCTAGTGCGGGCGTCTACCAAGAGACCCAGTACTTC. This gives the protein CASAGVYQETQYF.

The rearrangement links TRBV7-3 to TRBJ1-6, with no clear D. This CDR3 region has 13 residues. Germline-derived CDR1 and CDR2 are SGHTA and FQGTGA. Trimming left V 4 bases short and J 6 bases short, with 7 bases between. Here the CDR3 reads CASSSQTNSPLHF. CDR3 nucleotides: TGTGCCAGCAGCTCCCAGACTAATTCACCCCTCCACTTT. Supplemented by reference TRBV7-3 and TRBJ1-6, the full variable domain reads GAGVSQTPSNKVTEKGKYVELRCDPISGHTALYWYRQSLGQGPEFLIYFQGTGAADDSGLPNDRFFAVRPEGSVSTLKIQRTERGDSAVYLCASSSQTNSPLHFGNGTRLTVT.

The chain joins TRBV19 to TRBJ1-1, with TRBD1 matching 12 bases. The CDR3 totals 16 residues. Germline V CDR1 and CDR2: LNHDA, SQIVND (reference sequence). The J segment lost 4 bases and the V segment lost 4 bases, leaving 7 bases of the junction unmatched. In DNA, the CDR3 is TGTGCCAGTAGTAAACCCCCGGGACAGGGGGCCACTGAAGCTTTCTTT. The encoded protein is CASSKPPGQGATEAFF.

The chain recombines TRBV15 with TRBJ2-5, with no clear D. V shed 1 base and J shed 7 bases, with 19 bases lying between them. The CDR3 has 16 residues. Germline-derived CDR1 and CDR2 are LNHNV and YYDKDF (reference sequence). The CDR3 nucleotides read TGTGCCACCAGCAGAGGTTCGGGCTCCATGCGAGTGACCCAGTACTTC. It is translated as CATSRGSGSMRVTQYF. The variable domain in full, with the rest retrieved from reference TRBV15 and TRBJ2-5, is DAMVIQNPRYQVTQFGKPVTLSCSQTLNHNVMYWYQQKSSQAPKLLFHYYDKDFNNEADTPDNFQSRRPNTSFCFLDIRSPGLGDTAMYLCATSRGSGSMRVTQYFGPGTRLLVL.

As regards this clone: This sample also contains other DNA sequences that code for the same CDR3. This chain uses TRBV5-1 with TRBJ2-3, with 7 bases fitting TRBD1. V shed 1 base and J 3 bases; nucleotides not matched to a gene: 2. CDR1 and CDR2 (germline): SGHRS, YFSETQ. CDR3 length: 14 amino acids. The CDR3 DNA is TGCGCCAGCAGCTTGTCAGGGGGAACAGATACGCAGTATTTT. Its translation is CASSLSGGTDTQYF.

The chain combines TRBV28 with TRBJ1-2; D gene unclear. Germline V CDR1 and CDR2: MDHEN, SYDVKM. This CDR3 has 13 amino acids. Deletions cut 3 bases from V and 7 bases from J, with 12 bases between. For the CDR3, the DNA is TGTGCCAGCAGTTTTAGATCGAGGTTTGGCTACACCTTC. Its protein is CASSFRSRFGYTF.

CDR3 residues: CASSHGLLNTEAFF. The CDR3, as DNA: TGCGCCAGCAGCCATGGACTCTTAAACACTGAAGCTTTCTTT. The chain joins TRBV5-1 to TRBJ1-1, with D hard to call. This CDR3 is built from 14 residues. V dropped 4 bases and J dropped 2 bases, with 12 bases sitting between them. Germline V gene lookup returns CDR1 SGHRS and CDR2 YFSETQ.

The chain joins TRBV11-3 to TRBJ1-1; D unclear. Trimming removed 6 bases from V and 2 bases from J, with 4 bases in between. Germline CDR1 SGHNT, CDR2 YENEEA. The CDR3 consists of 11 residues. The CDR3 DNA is TGTGCCAGCAGAGATAACACTGAAGCTTTCTTT. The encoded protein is CASRDNTEAFF.

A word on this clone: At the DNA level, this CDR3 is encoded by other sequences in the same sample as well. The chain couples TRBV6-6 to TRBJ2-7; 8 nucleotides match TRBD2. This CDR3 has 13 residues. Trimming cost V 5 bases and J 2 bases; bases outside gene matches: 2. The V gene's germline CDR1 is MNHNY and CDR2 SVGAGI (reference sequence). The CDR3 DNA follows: TGTGCCAGCAGTCCGGGGGGGACCTACGAGCAGTACTTC. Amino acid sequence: CASSPGGTYEQYF.

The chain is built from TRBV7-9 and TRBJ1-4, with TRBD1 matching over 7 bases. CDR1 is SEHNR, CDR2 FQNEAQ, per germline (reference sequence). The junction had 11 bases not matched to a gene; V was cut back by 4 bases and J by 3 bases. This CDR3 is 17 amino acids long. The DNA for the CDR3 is TGTGCCAGCAGCTCAGGGCCCAAGACAGGGTCTAATGAAAAACTGTTTTTT. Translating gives CASSSGPKTGSNEKLFF.

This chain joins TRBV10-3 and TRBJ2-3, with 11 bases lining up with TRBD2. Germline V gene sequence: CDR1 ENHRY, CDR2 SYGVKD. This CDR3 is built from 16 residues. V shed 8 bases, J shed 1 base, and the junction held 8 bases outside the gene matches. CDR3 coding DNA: TGTGCCATCGGCCTAGCGGGGGGCAGCGGCACAGATACGCAGTATTTT. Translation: CAIGLAGGSGTDTQYF.